This T cell receptor beta chain was recovered during a study of CD8+CD57+ T cells in acquired aplastic anemia. Patients selected for sequencing had displayed CD8+CD57+ cell expansion by flow cytometry. Each patient had severe acquired aplastic anemia. TCR beta VDJ and CDR3 profiles were obtained from a genomic DNA template. In TCRdb, the reads were re-called with MiXCR into one record per CDR3 protein. The sample lists fewer than 250,000 distinct CDR3 sequences; roughly 50% were seen once. This clonotype was counted many times. CDR3 length equals 16 residues. Trimming took off 0 bases at V and 3 bases at J, with 15 bases between the two ends. Germline V gives CDR1 SEHNR, CDR2 FQNEAQ (reference sequence).

J is TRBJ2-7 and V is TRBV7-9; the D call may be TRBD1 or TRBD2 (5 bases each). The sample taken for sequencing was sorted CD4+, CD8+, or CD8+CD57+ T cells (not recorded which) from PBMCs. This clonotype originated in a human donor with aplastic anemia. CDR3 sequence reads: CASSLAFGTDHYEQYF. CDR3 sequence (DNA): TGTGCCAGCAGCTTAGCTTTTGGGACGGATCACTACGAGCAGTACTTC.